This T cell receptor (beta chain) was documented in a study of T cells in Graves' hyperthyroidism and ophthalmopathy. Study results and limitations: Most thyroid clonotypes expanded above 0.001 were also detected in blood. A model built on 13 V-J features separated ophthalmopathy from stable hyperthyroidism.

Only a few counts were recorded for this clonotype. Its antigen is still unknown. Amplification of TCR beta CDR3 regions was performed using RNA transcripts as template. Using the HTBI primer set, a first-round RT-PCR was run on the TCR CDR3. TCRdb ran MiXCR on the multiplex PCR reads and lists one entry per CDR3 protein. The sample contains approximately 300,000 distinct CDR3 sequences, approximately 18% of which appear only once. Enrolled ophthalmopathy patients presented with a Clinical Activity Score of at least 3, a NOSPECS grade of at least 4, and disease duration under 3 months. V lost 3 bases to trimming and J lost 7 bases; unmatched junction nucleotides: 9. Germline loops: CDR1 DFQATT, CDR2 SNEGSKA (reference sequence). CDR3 length: 15 amino acids.

The sequenced material came from blood. The chain carries TRBV20-1 and TRBJ1-5; 10 bases map to TRBD1. The clonotype comes from a man aged 45 to 65 with Graves' ophthalmopathy. The CDR3 DNA reads as TGCAGTGCTAGTCGAGGGGACAGGGGTGCACAGCCCCAGCATTTT. Its translation: CSASRGDRGAQPQHF.